The 2 T cell receptor beta chains below come from one sample, sequenced in a study of OX40 agonist ivuxolimab in advanced cancers. The data were produced by immunoSEQ multiplex PCR, yet TCRdb's version contains in-frame clones alone and is incomplete. The sample lists some 66,000 clones; roughly 85% were seen once. The source material was CD4+ or CD8+ T cells sorted from blood, sampled in a trial of the OX40 agonist ivuxolimab. The receptor source for this set is an adult with an advanced solid tumor such as melanoma, head and neck, liver or kidney cancer.

V gene TRBV7-9 combines with J gene TRBJ1-5; D unclear. This CDR3 has 15 amino acids. Germline CDR1 and CDR2: SEHNR and FQNEAQ (reference sequence). Trimming took off 4 bases at V and 3 bases at J, with 13 bases between the two ends. The CDR3 here is CASSSGSGVNQPQHF. In nucleotides, the CDR3 is TGTGCCAGCAGCTCCGGATCAGGCGTCAATCAGCCCCAGCATTTT. Drawing the rest from reference TRBV7-9 and TRBJ1-5, the complete variable domain is DTGVSQNPRHKITKRGQNVTFRCDPISEHNRLYWYRQTLGQGPEFLTYFQNEAQLEKSRLLSDRFSAERPKGSFSTLEIQRTEQGDSAMYLCASSSGSGVNQPQHFGDGTRLSIL.

This clone was recorded a few times. This rearrangement joins TRBV2 to TRBJ1-3, with 9 bases fitting TRBD1. The germline V gene has CDR1 SNHLY and CDR2 FYNNEI. The CDR3 length is 13 residues. V lost 10 bases, J lost 4 bases, and 5 bases stayed unmatched. DNA of the CDR3: TGTGCCAACCGGACAGGGGTAGGAAACACCATATATTTT. Encoded protein: CANRTGVGNTIYF.